The 25 T cell receptor beta chains presented below share a single source sample, sequenced in a study of CD8 T cells in Susac syndrome. Reverse transcription of 0.5 to 1 ug RNA was carried out with random hexamers. MiXCR was run by TCRdb on the immunoSEQ multiplex PCR reads, yielding one entry per CDR3 protein. The data contain about 170,000 distinct CDR3 sequences, approximately 95% of them singletons. The sample taken for sequencing was CD4+ T cells from PBMCs. The receptors shown here come from a human donor with multiple sclerosis.

V usage is TRBV12-3 or TRBV12-4 and J usage is TRBJ2-5, with 15 bases fitting TRBD2. Trimming cost V 7 bases and J 3 bases; bases outside gene matches: 9. This CDR3 has 17 amino acids. This chain's CDR3 is CASNPLGTSGRKETQYF. CDR3 DNA: TGTGCCAGCAATCCCCTCGGGACTAGCGGGAGGAAAGAGACCCAGTACTTC.

V is TRBV7-2 and J is TRBJ2-1; D ambiguous. V was pared by 5 bases and J by 3 bases, with 14 bases between. This CDR3 has 15 residues. Germline CDR1 and CDR2: SGHTA and FQGNSA. The chain's CDR3 is CASSPALRSYNEQFF. The CDR3 DNA is TGTGCCAGCAGCCCCGCCCTTCGGAGCTACAATGAGCAGTTCTTC.

The chain uses TRBV14 and TRBJ2-2, with unresolved D. Trimming took off 2 bases at V and 5 bases at J, with 6 bases between the two ends. The germline V gene has CDR1 SGHDN and CDR2 FVKESK. This CDR3 has 13 residues. CDR3 coding DNA: TGTGCCAGCAGCCAACGCCCTACCGGGGAGCTGTTTTTT. Translating gives CASSQRPTGELFF.

The chain uses TRBV11-2 and TRBJ2-1, with 12 bases fitting TRBD2. The V gene's germline CDR1 is SGHAT and CDR2 FQNNGV. J gave up 0 bases and V 6 bases, and 12 bases lay outside the gene matches. This CDR3 comprises 19 residues. The CDR3 bases are TGTGCCAGCAGTCTCAGGTTACTAGCGGGAGGTCCCTCCTACAATGAGCAGTTCTTC. Its translation: CASSLRLLAGGPSYNEQFF.

This clonotype appeared once. The V gene is TRBV7-3, the J gene TRBJ2-5; D perhaps matches TRBD1 (6 bases). This CDR3 comprises 15 residues. The V end lost 2 bases, the J end lost 5 bases, and 15 bases lay between the germline ends. Germline V gene lookup returns CDR1 SGHTA and CDR2 FQGTGA. CDR3 nucleotide sequence: TGTGCCAGCAGCTTACGACCTGGGGGCGGGGAGACCCAGTACTTC. This translates into CASSLRPGGGETQYF.

The V and J genes are TRBV29-1 and TRBJ2-5, with D uncertain. Germline CDR1 and CDR2: SQVTM and ANQGSEA. The V and J ends lost 5 bases and 4 bases respectively, with 14 bases between them. This CDR3 is 13 amino acids long. This CDR3 is CSVRRESGETQYF. The CDR3 DNA follows: TGCAGCGTTAGAAGGGAATCGGGAGAGACCCAGTACTTC.

This chain uses TRBV4-1 with TRBJ2-3; no clear D. The germline gives CDR1 MGHRA, CDR2 YSYEKL. V lost 5 bases and J lost 0, with 6 bases in between. The CDR3 has 13 amino acids. Here the CDR3 reads CASSSTSTDTQYF. In nucleotides, the CDR3 is TGCGCCAGCAGCTCGACTAGCACAGATACGCAGTATTTT.

This clonotype was seen only once. This chain joins TRBV30 and TRBJ2-7; a weak D match, TRBD1 (5 bases). Germline assignment: CDR1 GTSNPN and CDR2 SVGIG (reference sequence). The CDR3 is made up of 13 amino acids. V lost 6 bases and J lost 2, with 14 bases in between. The chain's CDR3 is CACQSDIAYEQYF. CDR3 coding DNA: TGTGCCTGCCAGTCGGACATTGCCTACGAGCAGTACTTC.

The chain carries TRBV5-1 and TRBJ1-6; the D is unclear. Germline loops: CDR1 SGHRS, CDR2 YFSETQ. V was pared by 3 bases and J by 7 bases, with 14 bases between. The CDR3 has 15 amino acids. CDR3 sequence reads: CASSYHSEMNSPLHF. DNA of the CDR3: TGCGCCAGCAGCTACCACAGCGAGATGAATTCACCCCTCCACTTT.

The chain recombines TRBV6-5 with TRBJ2-1; D is uncertain. This CDR3 contains 13 residues. Germline V CDR1 and CDR2: MNHEY, SVGAGI. V was trimmed by 5 bases and J by 7 bases, leaving 12 bases between them. The CDR3, as DNA: TGTGCCAGCAGTAAGGTCAACCGAAATGAGCAGTTCTTC. This codes for CASSKVNRNEQFF.

In this sample, this clonotype turned up a few times. V is TRBV27 and J is TRBJ1-6; D is ambiguous. V gave up 3 bases and J gave up 1 base, with 1 base separating them. CDR3 length: 13 residues. The germline V gene encodes CDR1 MNHEY and CDR2 SMNVEV (reference sequence). Here the CDR3 DNA reads TGTGCCAGCAGTTTGTCCTATAATTCACCCCTCCACTTT. Translation: CASSLSYNSPLHF.

J is TRBJ1-1 and V is TRBV20-1; possibly TRBD1 for D (6 bases). Germline V gene lookup returns CDR1 DFQATT and CDR2 SNEGSKA (reference sequence). Trimming took 5 bases from V and 2 from J, leaving 12 bases between them. CDR3 length equals 13 residues. The CDR3 sequence is CSAYRAQNTEAFF. CDR3 in DNA: TGCAGTGCTTACAGGGCCCAAAACACTGAAGCTTTCTTT.

The chain couples TRBV28 to TRBJ2-4; the match to TRBD2 covers 12 bases. V gave up 6 bases and J gave up 0 bases; unmatched junction bases: 12. Germline values: CDR1 MDHEN, CDR2 SYDVKM. The CDR3 is 19 amino acids. CDR3 region: CASSLLAGGQMVAKNIQYF. CDR3 coding DNA: TGTGCCAGCAGCTTACTAGCGGGAGGCCAAATGGTAGCCAAAAACATTCAGTACTTC.

The J gene is TRBJ2-1, the V gene TRBV7-2; 8 positions agree with TRBD2. The CDR3 consists of 14 residues. Germline V gene sequence: CDR1 SGHTA, CDR2 FQGNSA. J gave up 5 bases and V 6 bases, and 6 bases lay outside the gene matches. DNA of the CDR3: TGTGCCAGCAGTTTTAGCGGGACTCACAATGAGCAGTTCTTC. Translation: CASSFSGTHNEQFF.

The genes are TRBV5-1 and TRBJ1-1; 11 bases align to TRBD1. Germline V gene data show CDR1 as SGHRS and CDR2 as YFSETQ. There are 17 residues in the CDR3. V shed 0 bases and J 2 bases; nucleotides not matched to a gene: 6. CDR3 in DNA: TGCGCCAGCAGCTTGGCCCCCGGGACAGGGGGTAACACTGAAGCTTTCTTT. Amino acid sequence: CASSLAPGTGGNTEAFF.

The V call is TRBV19, the J call TRBJ2-1; D ambiguous. V dropped 8 bases and J dropped 0 bases, with 20 bases sitting between them. This CDR3 spans 17 amino acids. Per the germline V gene, CDR1 is LNHDA and CDR2 is SQIVND (reference sequence). CDR3 residues: CASSAIVAVSSYNEQFF. The CDR3 DNA follows: TGTGCCAGTTCTGCGATTGTAGCTGTTAGCTCCTACAATGAGCAGTTCTTC.

V and J are TRBV20-1 and TRBJ2-5, with 7 bases lining up with TRBD2. Germline trimming cut 4 bases from V and 2 bases from J; bases unmatched to any gene: 7. Germline V gene data show CDR1 as DFQATT and CDR2 as SNEGSKA (reference sequence). CDR3 length: 14 residues. The CDR3 is CSATVAGLQETQYF. The DNA for the CDR3 is TGCAGTGCTACCGTAGCGGGCTTACAAGAGACCCAGTACTTC.

The chain carries TRBV5-1 and TRBJ1-5; no reliable D call. Looked up from germline, CDR1 is SGHRS and CDR2 is YFSETQ. The ends were cut back, 1 base at V and 5 bases at J, with 10 bases in the middle. The CDR3 is made up of 14 amino acids. DNA for the CDR3: TGCGCCAGCAGCTTGTGGTCAGGAGATCAGCCCCAGCATTTT. It codes for CASSLWSGDQPQHF.

J is TRBJ2-1 and V is TRBV11-2, with no clear D. V gave up 1 base and J gave up 6 bases, with 7 bases separating them. This CDR3 region has 13 residues. The germline V gene encodes CDR1 SGHAT and CDR2 FQNNGV. CDR3 in DNA: TGTGCCAGCAGCTTAGGGCTAGTCAATGAGCAGTTCTTC. This codes for CASSLGLVNEQFF.

The chain joins TRBV7-9 to TRBJ1-6; D is uncertain. This CDR3 has 18 amino acids. The germline V gene has CDR1 SEHNR and CDR2 FQNEAQ (reference sequence). Trimming took 5 bases from V and 0 from J, leaving 17 bases between them. CDR3 in amino acids: CASSLTGEGSSYNSPLHF. The DNA of the CDR3 is TGTGCCAGCAGCCTGACCGGGGAGGGTAGCTCCTATAATTCACCCCTCCACTTT.

The chain uses TRBV28 and TRBJ1-3, with TRBD1 as a possible D gene (6 bases). This CDR3 is built from 14 residues. Between the trimmed V and J ends, which lost 6 bases and 1 base, there was a span of 10 bases. Per the germline V gene, CDR1 is MDHEN and CDR2 is SYDVKM. DNA for the CDR3: TGTGCCAGCAGACAAGGGGGATCTGGAAACACCATATATTTT. It is translated as CASRQGGSGNTIYF.

CDR3 sequence reads: CASSQESLAGFGELFF. CDR3 nucleotides: TGTGCCAGCAGCCAAGAGTCCCTAGCGGGGTTCGGGGAGCTGTTTTTT. This chain uses TRBV3-1 with TRBJ2-2; the match to TRBD2 covers 9 bases. V shed 0 bases and J 7 bases; nucleotides not matched to a gene: 6. The V gene's germline CDR1 is LGHDT and CDR2 YNNKEL (reference sequence). The CDR3 is 16 residues long. The variable domain in full, with the rest retrieved from reference TRBV3-1 and TRBJ2-2, is DTAVSQTPKYLVTQMGNDKSIKCEQNLGHDTMYWYKQDSKKFLKIMFSYNNKELIINETVPNRFSPKSPDKAHLNLHINSLELGDSAVYFCASSQESLAGFGELFFGEGSRLTVL.

The V and J genes are TRBV7-3 and TRBJ2-6, with a weak D call TRBD2 (5 bases). The V gene's germline CDR1 is SGHTA and CDR2 FQGTGA. This CDR3 comprises 17 residues. The V gene lost 1 base and the J gene lost 3 bases, with 13 bases spanning the gap. CDR3 nucleotides: TGTGCCAGCAGCTTAATCGGGCTAGCAAATGGGGCCAACGTCCTGACTTTC. This sequence encodes CASSLIGLANGANVLTF.

The chain recombines TRBV4-2 with TRBJ2-7; 9 bases fit TRBD1. V was clipped by 6 bases and J by 4 bases; unmatched bases: 7. Germline CDR1 is LGHNA and CDR2 is YNFKEQ. The CDR3 is 14 amino acids. The CDR3 nucleotides read TGTGCCAGCAGTCCCGGGACAGGGATGTACGAGCAGTACTTC. Protein: CASSPGTGMYEQYF.

A word on this clonotype: At one end, the junction sequence differs from germline, possibly due to a read error. This chain links TRBV20-1 with TRBJ2-7; D gene ambiguous. CDR3 length equals 14 residues. In germline, CDR1 is DFQATT, CDR2 SNEGSKA (reference sequence). The CDR3 sequence is CSARFIHEPYAQYF. The CDR3 nucleotides read TGCAGTGCTAGGTTCATCCACGAGCCCTACGCGCAGTACTTC.